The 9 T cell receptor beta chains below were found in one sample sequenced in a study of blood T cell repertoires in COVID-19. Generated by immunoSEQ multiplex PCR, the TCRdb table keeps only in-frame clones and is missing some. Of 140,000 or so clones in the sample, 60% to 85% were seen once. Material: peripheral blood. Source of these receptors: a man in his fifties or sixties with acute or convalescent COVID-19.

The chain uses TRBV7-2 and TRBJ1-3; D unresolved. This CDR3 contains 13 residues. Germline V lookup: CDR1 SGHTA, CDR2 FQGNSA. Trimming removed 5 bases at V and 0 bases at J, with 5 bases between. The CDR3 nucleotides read TGTGCCAGCAGCGGCCGCTCTGGAAACACCATATATTTT. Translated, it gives CASSGRSGNTIYF.

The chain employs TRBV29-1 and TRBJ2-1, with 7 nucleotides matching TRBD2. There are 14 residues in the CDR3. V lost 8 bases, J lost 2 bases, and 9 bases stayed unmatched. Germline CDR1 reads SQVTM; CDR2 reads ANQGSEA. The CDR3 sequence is CSSSDSGTYNEQFF. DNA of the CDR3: TGCAGCTCAAGTGACAGCGGGACCTACAATGAGCAGTTCTTC.

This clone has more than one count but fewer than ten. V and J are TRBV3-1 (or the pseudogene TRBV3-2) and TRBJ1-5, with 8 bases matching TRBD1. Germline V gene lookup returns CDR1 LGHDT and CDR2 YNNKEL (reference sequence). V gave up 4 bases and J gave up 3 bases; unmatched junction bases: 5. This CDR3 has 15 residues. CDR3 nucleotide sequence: TGTGCCAGCAGCCGAGGGACAGGATACAATCAGCCCCAGCATTTT. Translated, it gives CASSRGTGYNQPQHF.

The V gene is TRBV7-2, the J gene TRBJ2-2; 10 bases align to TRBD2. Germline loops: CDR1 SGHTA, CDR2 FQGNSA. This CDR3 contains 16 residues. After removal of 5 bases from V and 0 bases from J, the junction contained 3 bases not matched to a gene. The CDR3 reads CASSLSGGSNTGELFF. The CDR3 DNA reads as TGTGCCAGCAGCCTTAGCGGGGGGTCGAACACCGGGGAGCTGTTTTTT.

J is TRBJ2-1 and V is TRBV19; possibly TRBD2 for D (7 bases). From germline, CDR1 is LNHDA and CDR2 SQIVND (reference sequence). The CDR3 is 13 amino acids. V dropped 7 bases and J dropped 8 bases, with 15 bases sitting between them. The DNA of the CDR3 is TGTGCCAGTACTCATGGAGGGGGGGATGAGCAGTTCTTC. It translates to CASTHGGGDEQFF.

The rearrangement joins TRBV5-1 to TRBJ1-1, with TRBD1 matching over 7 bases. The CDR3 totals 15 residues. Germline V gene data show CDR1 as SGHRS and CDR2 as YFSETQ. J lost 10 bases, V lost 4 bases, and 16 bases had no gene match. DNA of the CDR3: TGCGCCAGCAGCAGGAATGAGGGGGCCCAGAATCGAGCTTTCTTT. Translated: CASSRNEGAQNRAFF.

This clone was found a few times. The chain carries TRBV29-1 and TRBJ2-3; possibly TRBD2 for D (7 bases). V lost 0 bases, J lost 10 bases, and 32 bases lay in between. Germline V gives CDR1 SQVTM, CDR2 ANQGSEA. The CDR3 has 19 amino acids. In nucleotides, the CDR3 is TGCAGCGTTGAAGATCTAGAGGTTGTAGGGGGGGCCCTCCCAGACGCGCAGTATTTT. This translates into CSVEDLEVVGGALPDAQYF.

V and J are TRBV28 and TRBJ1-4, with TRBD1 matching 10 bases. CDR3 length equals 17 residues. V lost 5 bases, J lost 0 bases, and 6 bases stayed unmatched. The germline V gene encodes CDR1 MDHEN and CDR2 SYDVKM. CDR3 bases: TGTGCCAGCAGTATACCCGGGACAGGGGCAACTAATGAAAAACTGTTTTTT. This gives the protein CASSIPGTGATNEKLFF.

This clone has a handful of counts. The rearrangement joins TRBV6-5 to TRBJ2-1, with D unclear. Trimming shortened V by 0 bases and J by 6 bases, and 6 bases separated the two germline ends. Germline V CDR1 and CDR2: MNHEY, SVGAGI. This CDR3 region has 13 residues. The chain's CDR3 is CASSYSISNEQFF. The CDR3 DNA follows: TGTGCCAGCAGTTACTCGATTAGCAATGAGCAGTTCTTC.